This is a list of T cell receptor beta chains from one sample in a study of blood T cell repertoires in COVID-19. TCRdb keeps only in-frame clones here, not all; method: immunoSEQ multiplex PCR. This table has roughly 250,000 clones, around 82% appearing once. Material: peripheral blood. The receptors originated from a human donor with COVID-19, enrolled during active disease. The donor label of this sample is uncertain. Each CDR3 is given with its conserved first and last residue. The order of the fields is V gene, CDR3 length, D gene, J gene, clone size, CDR3 protein, CDR3 DNA. The D gene is left open where the match is weak. Clone size, where shown, is once, few, many, or a class for clones that have expanded.

v_gene: TRBV12-3/TRBV12-4
len: 12
d_gene: .
j_gene: TRBJ1-5
abundance: .
CDR3aa: CASSLGGQPQHF
CDR3nt: TGTGCCAGCAGTTTGGGGGGTCAGCCCCAGCATTTT

v_gene: TRBV28
len: 13
d_gene: TRBD1
j_gene: TRBJ1-2
abundance: .
CDR3aa: CASSPTGFYGYTF
CDR3nt: TGTGCCAGCAGTCCGACAGGGTTCTATGGCTACACCTTC

v_gene: TRBV12-3/TRBV12-4
len: 13
d_gene: .
j_gene: TRBJ1-1
abundance: .
CDR3aa: CASNAGYYTEAFF
CDR3nt: TGTGCCAGCAACGCAGGGTATTACACTGAAGCTTTCTTT

v_gene: TRBV19
len: 15
d_gene: .
j_gene: TRBJ1-2
abundance: .
CDR3aa: CASSADRIPLFGAVF
CDR3nt: TGTGCCAGTAGTGCCGACAGGATCCCTCTCTTCGGGGCCGTCTTC

v_gene: TRBV30
len: 15
d_gene: .
j_gene: TRBJ2-1
abundance: .
CDR3aa: CAWSVDTGAYNEQFF
CDR3nt: TGTGCCTGGAGTGTAGATACGGGAGCCTACAATGAGCAGTTCTTC

v_gene: TRBV28
len: 16
d_gene: .
j_gene: TRBJ1-1
abundance: .
CDR3aa: CASSLVPHRVNTEAFF
CDR3nt: TGTGCCAGCAGTTTGGTCCCCCACAGGGTGAACACTGAAGCTTTCTTT

v_gene: TRBV19
len: 17
d_gene: .
j_gene: TRBJ1-1
abundance: .
CDR3aa: CASSIVAGIHVNTEAFF
CDR3nt: TGTGCCAGTAGTATCGTAGCAGGGATTCATGTTAACACTGAAGCTTTCTTT

v_gene: TRBV2
len: 13
d_gene: .
j_gene: TRBJ1-1
abundance: .
CDR3aa: CASNRGGDTEAFF
CDR3nt: TGTGCCAGCAACCGGGGGGGGGATACTGAAGCTTTCTTT

v_gene: TRBV9
len: 16
d_gene: TRBD2
j_gene: TRBJ2-3
abundance: .
CDR3aa: CASSVVTSGGLDTQYF
CDR3nt: TGTGCCAGCAGCGTAGTTACTAGCGGGGGTCTGGATACGCAGTATTTT

v_gene: TRBV7-9
len: 18
d_gene: .
j_gene: TRBJ1-1
abundance: few
CDR3aa: CASSLIGGGRQKNTEAFF
CDR3nt: TGTGCCAGCAGCTTAATCGGGGGTGGCAGGCAAAAGAACACTGAAGCTTTCTTT

v_gene: TRBV3-1/TRBV3-2
len: 16
d_gene: .
j_gene: TRBJ1-5
abundance: .
CDR3aa: CASSPRRVDGNQPQHF
CDR3nt: TGTGCCAGCAGCCCCCGCAGGGTTGATGGCAATCAGCCCCAGCATTTT

v_gene: TRBV7-2
len: 15
d_gene: TRBD1
j_gene: TRBJ1-4
abundance: .
CDR3aa: CASNPRGQTNEKLFF
CDR3nt: TGTGCCAGCAACCCGCGGGGACAGACTAATGAAAAACTGTTTTTT

v_gene: TRBV7-7
len: 14
d_gene: TRBD2
j_gene: TRBJ2-1
abundance: .
CDR3aa: CASSPGLVRDEQFF
CDR3nt: TGTGCTAGCAGCCCGGGACTAGTCCGGGATGAGCAGTTCTTC

v_gene: TRBV18
len: 14
d_gene: TRBD1
j_gene: TRBJ1-1
abundance: .
CDR3aa: CASSPARGATEAFF
CDR3nt: TGTGCCAGCTCACCAGCCAGGGGGGCCACTGAAGCTTTCTTT

v_gene: TRBV9
len: 15
d_gene: .
j_gene: TRBJ1-2
abundance: .
CDR3aa: CASSVAATNNYGYTF
CDR3nt: TGTGCCAGCAGCGTAGCGGCGACTAATAACTATGGCTACACCTTC

v_gene: TRBV7-9
len: 14
d_gene: TRBD1
j_gene: TRBJ1-1
abundance: .
CDR3aa: CASTDQGGNTEAFF
CDR3nt: TGTGCCAGCACCGATCAGGGGGGGAACACTGAAGCTTTCTTT

v_gene: TRBV6-4
len: 15
d_gene: TRBD2
j_gene: TRBJ2-1
abundance: .
CDR3aa: CASSDSTSGSNEQFF
CDR3nt: TGTGCCAGCAGTGACTCGACTAGCGGGAGCAATGAGCAGTTCTTC

v_gene: TRBV5-1
len: 15
d_gene: TRBD2
j_gene: TRBJ2-3
abundance: .
CDR3aa: CASSLYSGSVDTQYF
CDR3nt: TGCGCCAGCAGCTTGTATAGCGGGAGTGTGGATACGCAGTATTTT

v_gene: TRBV28
len: 15
d_gene: TRBD1
j_gene: TRBJ1-3
abundance: once
CDR3aa: CASRSGQGTGNTIYF
CDR3nt: TGTGCCAGCAGATCGGGACAGGGGACCGGAAACACCATATATTTT

v_gene: TRBV11-2
len: 17
d_gene: .
j_gene: TRBJ1-5
abundance: .
CDR3aa: CASATGTSARSNQPQHF
CDR3nt: TGTGCCAGCGCTACAGGGACATCCGCTCGTAGCAATCAGCCCCAGCATTTT

v_gene: TRBV7-6
len: 16
d_gene: TRBD1
j_gene: TRBJ2-2
abundance: .
CDR3aa: CASSLQGFTYTGELFF
CDR3nt: TGTGCCAGCAGCCTACAGGGGTTTACGTACACCGGGGAGCTGTTTTTT

v_gene: TRBV19
len: 13
d_gene: .
j_gene: TRBJ1-4
abundance: .
CDR3aa: CASQQATNEKLFF
CDR3nt: TGTGCCAGCCAACAGGCAACTAATGAAAAACTGTTTTTT

v_gene: TRBV5-1
len: 15
d_gene: TRBD1
j_gene: TRBJ1-2
abundance: few
CDR3aa: CASSLEGTANYGYTF
CDR3nt: TGCGCCAGCAGCTTGGAGGGGACAGCGAACTATGGCTACACCTTC

v_gene: TRBV7-2
len: 15
d_gene: .
j_gene: TRBJ1-2
abundance: .
CDR3aa: CASSLDRPGLYGYTF
CDR3nt: TGTGCCAGCAGCTTAGATAGGCCAGGGCTCTATGGCTACACCTTC

v_gene: TRBV15
len: 19
d_gene: TRBD2
j_gene: TRBJ2-2
abundance: .
CDR3aa: CATSNPHPAGVLSTGELFF
CDR3nt: TGTGCCACCAGCAACCCCCACCCGGCGGGGGTACTAAGTACCGGGGAGCTGTTTTTT

v_gene: TRBV20-1
len: 18
d_gene: TRBD1
j_gene: TRBJ2-2
abundance: .
CDR3aa: CSASPARTGGPWTGELFF
CDR3nt: TGCAGTGCTAGTCCAGCCCGGACAGGGGGGCCCTGGACCGGGGAGCTGTTTTTT

v_gene: TRBV5-1
len: 17
d_gene: TRBD1
j_gene: TRBJ1-1
abundance: .
CDR3aa: CASSFQTGTGPRTEAFF
CDR3nt: TGCGCCAGCAGCTTCCAGACCGGGACAGGGCCCCGAACTGAAGCTTTCTTT

v_gene: TRBV6-2/TRBV6-3
len: 15
d_gene: TRBD2
j_gene: TRBJ2-7
abundance: .
CDR3aa: CASSYDGRTSYEQYF
CDR3nt: TGTGCCAGCAGTTACGACGGGAGGACCTCCTACGAGCAGTACTTC

v_gene: TRBV11-3
len: 16
d_gene: TRBD2
j_gene: TRBJ2-3
abundance: .
CDR3aa: CASSPDSGRATDTQYF
CDR3nt: TGTGCCAGCAGTCCAGATAGCGGGAGGGCCACAGATACGCAGTATTTT

v_gene: TRBV2
len: 15
d_gene: TRBD1
j_gene: TRBJ2-3
abundance: few
CDR3aa: CASSETGGWADTQYF
CDR3nt: TGTGCCAGCAGTGAGACAGGGGGCTGGGCAGATACGCAGTATTTT

v_gene: TRBV10-1
len: 13
d_gene: .
j_gene: TRBJ2-3
abundance: .
CDR3aa: CASSDAGKDTQYF
CDR3nt: TGCGCCAGCAGTGATGCGGGGAAAGATACGCAGTATTTT

v_gene: TRBV24-1
len: 13
d_gene: TRBD1
j_gene: TRBJ1-1
abundance: .
CDR3aa: CATRGTGTAEAFF
CDR3nt: TGTGCCACCAGGGGGACAGGGACGGCTGAAGCTTTCTTT

v_gene: TRBV20-1
len: 11
d_gene: .
j_gene: TRBJ2-5
abundance: .
CDR3aa: CSANPEETQYF
CDR3nt: TGCAGTGCTAACCCGGAAGAGACCCAGTACTTC

v_gene: TRBV7-9
len: 15
d_gene: .
j_gene: TRBJ1-3
abundance: few
CDR3aa: CASSLTVNSGNTIYF
CDR3nt: TGTGCCAGCAGCTTAACAGTAAACTCTGGAAACACCATATATTTT

v_gene: TRBV19
len: 13
d_gene: TRBD2
j_gene: TRBJ2-5
abundance: .
CDR3aa: CASRGLGVETQYF
CDR3nt: TGTGCCAGTAGGGGACTAGGGGTCGAGACCCAGTACTTC

v_gene: TRBV2
len: 14
d_gene: .
j_gene: TRBJ1-2
abundance: .
CDR3aa: CASSVDRDFYGYTF
CDR3nt: TGTGCCAGCAGTGTGGACAGAGATTTCTATGGCTACACCTTC